Shown below are 9 T cell receptor beta chains from a single sample sequenced in a study of blood T cell repertoires in COVID-19. Assay: immunoSEQ multiplex PCR; the TCRdb copy retains only in-frame clones and omits some. The sample includes 130,000 to 150,000 clones, around four fifths seen only once; the top ten take under 3%. The sequencing sample was made of peripheral blood. Receptors were obtained from a woman aged 40 to 55 with active or convalescent COVID-19.

The rearrangement links TRBV7-2 to TRBJ2-7, with TRBD2 identical over 8 bases. This CDR3 has 16 residues. The J segment lost 7 bases and the V segment lost 5 bases, leaving 16 bases of the junction unmatched. Germline values: CDR1 SGHTA, CDR2 FQGNSA. CDR3 in amino acids: CASSLVYGGGLREQYF. CDR3 sequence (DNA): TGTGCCAGCAGCCTTGTGTATGGCGGGGGGCTACGTGAGCAGTACTTC.

V usage is TRBV7-9 and J usage is TRBJ1-1; a weak D match, TRBD1 (5 bases). There are 13 residues in the CDR3. Germline V gene sequence: CDR1 SEHNR, CDR2 FQNEAQ (reference sequence). Trimming took 0 bases from V and 5 from J, leaving 7 bases between them. CDR3 protein: CASSLAGRTEAFF. Here the CDR3 DNA reads TGTGCCAGCAGCTTAGCGGGGCGGACTGAAGCTTTCTTT.

DNA for the CDR3: TGTGCCAGCAGTGAATCTGAGGCCTATAGCAATCAGCCCCAGCATTTT. It encodes CASSESEAYSNQPQHF. The rearrangement links TRBV2 to TRBJ1-5; D gene uncertain. CDR1 is SNHLY and CDR2 is FYNNEI in the germline V gene. V lost 2 bases to trimming and J lost 0 bases, with 11 bases between them. This CDR3 has 16 residues.

The rearrangement links TRBV5-1 to TRBJ2-7, with 9 nucleotides matching TRBD1. CDR1 is SGHRS, CDR2 YFSETQ, per germline. Germline trimming cut 4 bases from V and 7 bases from J; bases unmatched to any gene: 9. The CDR3 spans 14 residues. As DNA, the CDR3 is TGCGCCAGCAGCCCACAGGGGGCAGTGGAAGAGCAGTACTTC. This codes for CASSPQGAVEEQYF.

The DNA of the CDR3 is TGTGCCAGCAGTTTATCTCCGGGACAGGTGAACACTGAAGCTTTCTTT. Amino acids: CASSLSPGQVNTEAFF. The rearrangement uses TRBV27 and TRBJ1-1, with 8 bases fitting TRBD1. Germline CDR1 is MNHEY and CDR2 is SMNVEV (reference sequence). This CDR3 is 16 amino acids long. The J segment lost 0 bases and the V segment lost 0 bases, leaving 3 bases of the junction unmatched.

The V call is TRBV7-2, the J call TRBJ1-1; unclear D gene. In germline, CDR1 is SGHTA, CDR2 FQGNSA. This CDR3 has 13 residues. V shed 1 base and J shed 11 bases, with 14 bases lying between them. The DNA for the CDR3 is TGTGCCAGCAGCTTAGGGGCAGCTTATCGCGCTTTCTTT. This gives the protein CASSLGAAYRAFF.

The genes are TRBV16 and TRBJ1-3, with D unclear. V was cut by 3 bases and J by 2 bases, with 8 bases left in between. The CDR3 contains 14 residues. Germline V CDR1 and CDR2: KGHSY, FQNENV. In DNA form, the CDR3 reads TGTGCCAGCAGCCACCTCCACACTGGAAACACCATATATTTT. Its protein is CASSHLHTGNTIYF.

V gene TRBV3-1 (or the pseudogene TRBV3-2) combines with J gene TRBJ1-2; D gene unclear. CDR1 is LGHDT, CDR2 YNNKEL, per germline (reference sequence). The CDR3 runs 14 residues. V lost 4 bases and J 5 bases, leaving 14 bases between the germline ends. The chain's CDR3 is CASSRGDDIYGYTF. The CDR3 coding sequence is TGTGCCAGCAGCCGCGGTGATGATATTTATGGCTACACCTTC.

This clone is a singleton in its sample. It may be a read error: a sequence one base away is much more abundant. The rearrangement joins TRBV11-2 to TRBJ1-5; D not certain. V shed 5 bases and J shed 0 bases, with 5 bases lying between them. This CDR3 has 13 amino acids. CDR1 and CDR2 (germline): SGHAT, FQNNGV. CDR3 nucleotide sequence: TGTGCCAGCAGCGTTAATAGCAATCAGCCCCAGCATTTT. Protein: CASSVNSNQPQHF. The entire variable domain, with the rest obtained from reference TRBV11-2 and TRBJ1-5, is as follows: EAGVAQSPRYKIIEKRQSVAFWCNPISGHATLYWYQQILGQGPKLLIQFQNNGVVDDSQLPKDRFSAERLKGVDSTLKIQPAKLEDSAVYLCASSVNSNQPQHFGDGTRLSIL.